This TCR beta chain was captured in a study of blood T cell repertoires in COVID-19. Study overall: Sources were T cells, B-cell-depleted T cells, or PBMCs; the material itself was cDNA or gDNA.

Some clones are missing from TCRdb's copy, which holds only in-frame ones; the method was immunoSEQ multiplex PCR. The data hold a few hundred thousand clones, with approximately 89% observed a single time. This receptor was identified in a woman between 25 and 40 years old with COVID-19, enrolled during active disease. Sequenced material: peripheral blood.

The CDR3 DNA sequence: TGTGCCAGCAGCCAGGGGGGTCGGTCAGGGACACACTCCTACAATGAGCAGTTCTTC. Its protein is CASSQGGRSGTHSYNEQFF. This sequence joins TRBV7-9 and TRBJ2-1; possible D gene TRBD1, 7 bases. The V end was cut by 5 bases, the J end by 0 bases, with 23 bases between. This CDR3 comprises 19 residues. CDR1 and CDR2 from the germline V gene are SEHNR and FQNEAQ (reference sequence).